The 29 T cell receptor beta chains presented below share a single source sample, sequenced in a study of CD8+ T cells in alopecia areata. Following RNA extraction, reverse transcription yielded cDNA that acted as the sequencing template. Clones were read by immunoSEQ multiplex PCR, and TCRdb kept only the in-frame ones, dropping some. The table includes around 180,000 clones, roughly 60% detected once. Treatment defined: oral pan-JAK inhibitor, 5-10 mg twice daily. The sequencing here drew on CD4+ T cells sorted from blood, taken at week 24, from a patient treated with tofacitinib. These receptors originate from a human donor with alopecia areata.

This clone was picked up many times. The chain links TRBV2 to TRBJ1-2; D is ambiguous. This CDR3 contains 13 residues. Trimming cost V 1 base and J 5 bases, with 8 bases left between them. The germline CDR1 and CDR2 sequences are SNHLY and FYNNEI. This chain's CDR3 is CASSEGEGYGYTF. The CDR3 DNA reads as TGTGCCAGCAGTGAAGGGGAAGGGTATGGCTACACCTTC.

CDR3 sequence (DNA): TGTGCCAGCAGTTACTTAGGAATAGGTGAGCAGTTCTTC. Protein: CASSYLGIGEQFF. This chain joins TRBV6-6 and TRBJ2-1; D unclear. Trimming stripped 1 base from V and 9 bases from J, with 10 bases between. CDR1 and CDR2 (germline): MNHNY, SVGAGI (reference sequence). This CDR3 is built from 13 residues.

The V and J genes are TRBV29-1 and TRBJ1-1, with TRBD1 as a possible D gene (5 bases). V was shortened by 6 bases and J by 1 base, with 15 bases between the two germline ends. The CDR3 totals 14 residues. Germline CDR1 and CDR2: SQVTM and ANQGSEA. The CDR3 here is CSVVLQAQNTEAFF. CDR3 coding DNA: TGCAGCGTCGTTCTACAGGCGCAGAACACTGAAGCTTTCTTT.

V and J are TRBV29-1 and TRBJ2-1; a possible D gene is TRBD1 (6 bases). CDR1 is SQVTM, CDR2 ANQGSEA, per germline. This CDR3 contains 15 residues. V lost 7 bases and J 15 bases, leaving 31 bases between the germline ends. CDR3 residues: CSARTLGAGEDRWFF. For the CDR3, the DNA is TGCAGCGCCAGGACCCTGGGGGCCGGAGAGGACCGGTGGTTCTTC.

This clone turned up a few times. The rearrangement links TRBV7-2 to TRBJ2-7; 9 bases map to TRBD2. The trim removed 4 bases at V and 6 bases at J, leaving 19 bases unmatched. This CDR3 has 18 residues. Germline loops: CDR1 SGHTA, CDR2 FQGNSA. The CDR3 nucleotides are TGTGCCAGCAGCTCAGGGGGTTGGTCCGGGACTAGCTTCGGCGAGCAGTACTTC. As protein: CASSSGGWSGTSFGEQYF.

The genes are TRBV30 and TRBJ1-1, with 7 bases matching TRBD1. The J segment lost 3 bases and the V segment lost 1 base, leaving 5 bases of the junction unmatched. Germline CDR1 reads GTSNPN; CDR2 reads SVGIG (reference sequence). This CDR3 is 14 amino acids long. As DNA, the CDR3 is TGTGCCTGGAGTGGCCAGGGGGGCCACACTGAAGCTTTCTTT. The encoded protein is CAWSGQGGHTEAFF.

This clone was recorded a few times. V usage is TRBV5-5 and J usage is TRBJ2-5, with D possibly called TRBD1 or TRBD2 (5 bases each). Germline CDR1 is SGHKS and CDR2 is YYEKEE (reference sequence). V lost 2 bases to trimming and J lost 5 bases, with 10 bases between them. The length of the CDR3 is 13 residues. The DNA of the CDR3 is TGTGCCAGCAGCTTTGGCTGGGGGGAGACCCAGTACTTC. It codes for CASSFGWGETQYF.

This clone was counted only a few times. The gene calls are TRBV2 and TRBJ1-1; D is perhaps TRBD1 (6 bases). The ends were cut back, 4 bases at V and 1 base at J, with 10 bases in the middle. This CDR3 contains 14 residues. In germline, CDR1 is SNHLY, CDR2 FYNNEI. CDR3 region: CASSVMGANTEAFF. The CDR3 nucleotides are TGTGCCAGCAGTGTCATGGGGGCGAACACTGAAGCTTTCTTT.

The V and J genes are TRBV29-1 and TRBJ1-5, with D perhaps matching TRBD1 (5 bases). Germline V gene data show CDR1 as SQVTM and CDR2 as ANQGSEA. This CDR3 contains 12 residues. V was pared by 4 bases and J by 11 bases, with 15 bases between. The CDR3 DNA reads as TGCAGCGTTGTTTGGATTGCAGGGTCCCAGCATTTT. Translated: CSVVWIAGSQHF.

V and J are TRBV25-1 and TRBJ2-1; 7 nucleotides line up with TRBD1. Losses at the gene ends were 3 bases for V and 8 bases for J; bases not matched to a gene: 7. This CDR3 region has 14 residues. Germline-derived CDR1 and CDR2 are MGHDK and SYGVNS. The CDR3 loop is CASSETTGAYEQFF. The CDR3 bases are TGTGCCAGCAGTGAGACAACAGGGGCTTATGAGCAGTTCTTC.

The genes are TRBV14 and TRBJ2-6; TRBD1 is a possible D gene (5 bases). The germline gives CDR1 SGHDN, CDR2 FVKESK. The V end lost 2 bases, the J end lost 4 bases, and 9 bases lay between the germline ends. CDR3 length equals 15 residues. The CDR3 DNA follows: TGTGCCAGCAGCCAACCTGGGGCCGGGGCCAACGTCCTGACTTTC. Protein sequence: CASSQPGAGANVLTF.

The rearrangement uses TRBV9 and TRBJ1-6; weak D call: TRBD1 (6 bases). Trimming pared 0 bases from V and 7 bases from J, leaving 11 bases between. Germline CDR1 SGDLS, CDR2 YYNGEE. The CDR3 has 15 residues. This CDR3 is CASSVEGGLNSPLHF. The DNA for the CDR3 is TGTGCCAGCAGCGTAGAGGGGGGGCTGAATTCACCCCTCCACTTT. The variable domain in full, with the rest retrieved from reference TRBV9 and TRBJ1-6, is DSGVTQTPKHLITATGQRVTLRCSPRSGDLSVYWYQQSLDQGLQFLIQYYNGEERAKGNILERFSAQQFPDLHSELNLSSLELGDSALYFCASSVEGGLNSPLHFGNGTRLTVT.

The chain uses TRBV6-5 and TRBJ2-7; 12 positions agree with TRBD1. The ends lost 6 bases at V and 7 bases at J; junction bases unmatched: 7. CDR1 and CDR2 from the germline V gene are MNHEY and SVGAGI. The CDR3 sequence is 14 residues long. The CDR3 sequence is CASSRGQGAWEQYF. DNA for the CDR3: TGTGCCAGCAGCAGGGGACAGGGGGCTTGGGAGCAGTACTTC.

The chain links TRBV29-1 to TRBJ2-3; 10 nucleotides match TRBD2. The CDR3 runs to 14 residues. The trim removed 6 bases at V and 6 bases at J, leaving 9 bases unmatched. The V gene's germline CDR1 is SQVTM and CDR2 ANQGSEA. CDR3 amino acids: CSVAERGGADTQYF. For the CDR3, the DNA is TGCAGCGTCGCGGAGCGGGGGGGTGCGGATACGCAGTATTTT.

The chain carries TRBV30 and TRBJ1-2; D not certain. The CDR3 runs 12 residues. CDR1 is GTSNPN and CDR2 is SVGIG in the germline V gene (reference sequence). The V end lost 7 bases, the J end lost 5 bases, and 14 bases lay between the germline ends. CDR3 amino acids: CALMRVGYGYTF. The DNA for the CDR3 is TGTGCCTTGATGAGGGTTGGGTATGGCTACACCTTC.

In DNA, the CDR3 is TGTGCCTGGAGTGTAAATGAACCTCGATTGGAGCAGTTCTTC. It codes for CAWSVNEPRLEQFF. The chain joins TRBV30 to TRBJ2-1; D not resolved. V lost 0 bases, J lost 10 bases, and 16 bases lay in between. The CDR3 sequence is 14 residues long. The germline V gene encodes CDR1 GTSNPN and CDR2 SVGIG (reference sequence). The full variable domain, its missing parts supplied by reference TRBV30 and TRBJ2-1, is SQTIHQWPATLVQPVGSPLSLECTVEGTSNPNLYWYRQAAGRGLQLLFYSVGIGQISSEVPQNLSASRPQDRQFILSSKKLLLSDSGFYLCAWSVNEPRLEQFFGPGTRLTVL.

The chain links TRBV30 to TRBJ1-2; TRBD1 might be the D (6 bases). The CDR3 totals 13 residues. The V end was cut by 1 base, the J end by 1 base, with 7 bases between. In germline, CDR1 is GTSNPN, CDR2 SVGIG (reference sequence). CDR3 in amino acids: CAWSGQVNYGYTF. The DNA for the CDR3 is TGTGCCTGGAGTGGACAGGTTAACTATGGCTACACCTTC.

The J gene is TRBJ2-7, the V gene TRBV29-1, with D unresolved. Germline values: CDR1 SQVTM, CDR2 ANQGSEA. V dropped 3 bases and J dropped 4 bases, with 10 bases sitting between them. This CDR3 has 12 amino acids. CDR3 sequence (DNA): TGCAGCGTTGAGATAACAGCTTACGAGCAGTACTTC. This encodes CSVEITAYEQYF.

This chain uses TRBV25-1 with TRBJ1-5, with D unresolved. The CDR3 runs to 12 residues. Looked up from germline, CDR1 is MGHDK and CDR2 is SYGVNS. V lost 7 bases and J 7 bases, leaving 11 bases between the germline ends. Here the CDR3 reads CASTTPLQPQHF. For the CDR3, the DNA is TGTGCCAGCACCACACCTCTACAGCCCCAGCATTTT.

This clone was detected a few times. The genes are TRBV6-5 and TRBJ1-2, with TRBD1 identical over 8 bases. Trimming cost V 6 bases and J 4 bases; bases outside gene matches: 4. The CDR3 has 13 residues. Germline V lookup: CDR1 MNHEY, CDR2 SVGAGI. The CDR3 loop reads CASSGDRSYGYTF. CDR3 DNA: TGTGCCAGCAGCGGGGACAGGAGCTATGGCTACACCTTC.

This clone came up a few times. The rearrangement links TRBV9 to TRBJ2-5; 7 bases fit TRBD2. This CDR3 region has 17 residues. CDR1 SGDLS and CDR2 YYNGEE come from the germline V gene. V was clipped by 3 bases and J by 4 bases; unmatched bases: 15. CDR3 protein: CASSATPGREMGETQYF. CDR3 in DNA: TGTGCCAGCAGCGCCACTCCCGGGCGGGAGATGGGAGAGACCCAGTACTTC.

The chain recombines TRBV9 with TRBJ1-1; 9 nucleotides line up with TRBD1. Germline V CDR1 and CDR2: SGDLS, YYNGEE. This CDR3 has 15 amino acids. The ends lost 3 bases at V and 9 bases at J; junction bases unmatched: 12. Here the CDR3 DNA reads TGTGCCAGCAGCGCAAGTCCCGGGACAGGGAAAAAAGCTTTCTTT. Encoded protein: CASSASPGTGKKAFF.

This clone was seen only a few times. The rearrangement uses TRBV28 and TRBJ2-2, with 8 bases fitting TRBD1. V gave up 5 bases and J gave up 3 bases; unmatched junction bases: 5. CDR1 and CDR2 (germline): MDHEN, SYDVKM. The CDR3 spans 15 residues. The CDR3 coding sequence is TGTGCCAGCAGTAACGACAGGGGCTACACCGGGGAGCTGTTTTTT. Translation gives CASSNDRGYTGELFF.

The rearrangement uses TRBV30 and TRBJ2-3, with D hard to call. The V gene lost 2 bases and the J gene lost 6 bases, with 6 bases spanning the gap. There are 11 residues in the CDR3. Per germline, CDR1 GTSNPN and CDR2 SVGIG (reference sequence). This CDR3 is CAWSHVDTQYF. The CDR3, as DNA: TGTGCCTGGAGTCACGTGGATACGCAGTATTTT.

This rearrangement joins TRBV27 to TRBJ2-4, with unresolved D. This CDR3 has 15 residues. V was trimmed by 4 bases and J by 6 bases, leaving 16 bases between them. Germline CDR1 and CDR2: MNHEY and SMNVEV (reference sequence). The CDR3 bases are TGTGCCAGCAGTTCGCCGGGCGCTATAGGAAACATTCAGTACTTC. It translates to CASSSPGAIGNIQYF.

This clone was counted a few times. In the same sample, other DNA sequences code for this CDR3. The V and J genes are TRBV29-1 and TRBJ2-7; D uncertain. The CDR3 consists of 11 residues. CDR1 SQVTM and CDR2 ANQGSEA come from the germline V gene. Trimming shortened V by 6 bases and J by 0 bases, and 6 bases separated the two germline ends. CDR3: CSVAASYEQYF. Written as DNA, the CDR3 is TGCAGCGTGGCCGCCTCCTACGAGCAGTACTTC.

Here the CDR3 reads CAWSKGRAGYQETQYF. The CDR3 coding sequence is TGTGCCTGGAGTAAGGGGCGGGCAGGGTACCAAGAGACCCAGTACTTC. The chain joins TRBV30 to TRBJ2-5, with D perhaps given as TRBD1 or TRBD2 (5 bases each). V was trimmed by 2 bases and J by 0 bases, leaving 16 bases between them. The CDR3 is 16 residues long. The V gene's germline CDR1 is GTSNPN and CDR2 SVGIG (reference sequence). Filled out from reference TRBV30 and TRBJ2-5, the complete variable domain reads SQTIHQWPATLVQPVGSPLSLECTVEGTSNPNLYWYRQAAGRGLQLLFYSVGIGQISSEVPQNLSASRPQDRQFILSSKKLLLSDSGFYLCAWSKGRAGYQETQYFGPGTRLLVL.

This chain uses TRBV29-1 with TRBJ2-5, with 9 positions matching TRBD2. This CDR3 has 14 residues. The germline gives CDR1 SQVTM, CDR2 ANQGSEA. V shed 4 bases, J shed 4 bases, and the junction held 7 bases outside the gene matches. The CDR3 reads CSVAWVAGAETQYF. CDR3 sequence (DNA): TGCAGCGTTGCCTGGGTAGCGGGGGCAGAGACCCAGTACTTC.

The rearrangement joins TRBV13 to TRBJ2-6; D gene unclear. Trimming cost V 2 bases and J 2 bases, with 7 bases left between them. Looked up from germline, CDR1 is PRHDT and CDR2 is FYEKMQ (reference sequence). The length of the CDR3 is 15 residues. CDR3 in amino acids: CASSLRSAGANVLTF. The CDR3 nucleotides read TGTGCCAGCAGCTTACGGTCGGCTGGGGCCAACGTCCTGACTTTC.